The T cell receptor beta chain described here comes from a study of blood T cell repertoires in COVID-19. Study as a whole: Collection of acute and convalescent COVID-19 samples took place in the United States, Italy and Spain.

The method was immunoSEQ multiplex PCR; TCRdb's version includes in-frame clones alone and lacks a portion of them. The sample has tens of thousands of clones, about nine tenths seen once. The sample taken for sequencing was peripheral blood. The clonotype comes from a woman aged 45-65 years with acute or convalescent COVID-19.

The CDR3 sequence: CASSPRLEAFF. In DNA, the CDR3 is TGTGCCAGCAGCCCAAGACTAGAAGCTTTCTTT. The J gene is TRBJ1-1, the V gene TRBV7-9, with D unclear. The CDR3 consists of 11 residues. CDR1 and CDR2 from the germline V gene are SEHNR and FQNEAQ (reference sequence). V lost 5 bases, J lost 8 bases, and 9 bases lay in between. Supplemented by reference TRBV7-9 and TRBJ1-1, the full variable domain reads DTGVSQNPRHKITKRGQNVTFRCDPISEHNRLYWYRQTLGQGPEFLTYFQNEAQLEKSRLLSDRFSAERPKGSFSTLEIQRTEQGDSAMYLCASSPRLEAFFGQGTRLTVV.